This T cell receptor beta chain was captured by sequencing in a study of cytomegalovirus exposure and HLA in healthy donors (dated by TCRdb to the late 2010s). The study in broad terms: An earlier analysis of 587 of the donors reported 276 Gb of sequence data and around 120 million unique TCR beta sequences obtained from about 200 million T cells. An early release covering just under 650 HLA-typed donors comprised about 300 gigabases of sequencing data and approximately 80 million unique TCR sequences. The genetic ancestry cluster associated with self-reported Caucasian donors included 81% of the 300 to 450 genotyped donors. The study was designed to test whether signatures of past pathogen exposure could be identified by cataloging public T cell receptors. The study used immunosequencing to profile the T cell repertoires of approximately 650 subjects and linked those repertoires to cytomegalovirus serostatus. Besides the first cohort of more than 650 subjects, a separate validation cohort made up of 95 to 150 different subjects was used. The study combined high-throughput TCR immunosequencing, statistical association of individual TCRs with disease status, and machine learning to predict cytomegalovirus infection status. A later analysis re-analyzed previously published TCR beta repertoires from approximately 700 donors and added high-resolution HLA genotyping to study TCR occurrence patterns. Rather than using new phenotypic data, the later analysis identified candidate immune exposures from TCR beta sequences and from how often those sequences occurred across donors. To decide whether each TCR beta V gene segment behaved as functional or pseudogenic, an earlier analysis of some 540 of the donors relied on high-throughput TCR beta sequencing. Donor age, sex, ethnicity and CMV serostatus were compiled alongside the repertoire data. A later genetic analysis used genome-wide SNP genotypes for about three fifths of the 666 donors, treating that subset as a discovery cohort. Every repertoire in the discovery cohort had been generated on one and the same sequencing platform. Class I and class II HLA loci were covered by the typing at four-digit resolution. Typing coverage varied by locus: roughly 620-640 donors for A, B, C, DRB1 and DQB1; roughly 560 for DQA1; 606 for DPA1; more than 450 for DPB1. Four or five DR-DQ haplotypes were handled as single units for association and clustering because linkage in the cohort was strong. Among some 400 genotyped donors of the cohort, an average of approximately 240,000 unique TCR beta nucleotide sequences was sequenced per donor, of which roughly 17% were non-productive.

Turning to this clone: The antigen it binds to is not known. No base-level quality is on record; no much larger clone is a single base apart.

The cohort consisted of approximately 670 healthy bone marrow donors. Cohort members were all nominally healthy when sampled, although unrecorded immune exposures were likely present. The donor was CMV seropositive and was included in the group of around 300 seropositive cohort members. Each donor provided a peripheral blood sample, and peripheral blood mononuclear cells were used for TCR beta sequencing. The Qiagen DNeasy Blood Extraction Kit was used to extract genomic DNA from the blood cell samples. The research as a whole found: According to a later analysis, parvovirus B19, influenza, CMV and Epstein-Barr virus appeared linked to several top co-occurrence clusters. A further reported finding was that TCR beta sequences accurately predicted the HLA-A and HLA-B alleles for most subjects in the first cohort. This cohort had only TCR beta chains sequenced, and the lack of alpha or paired-chain data limited which features could be detected. CMV serostatus was the only immune exposure information available for the cohort. The study listed 150 to 200 TCR beta chains as associated with cytomegalovirus. An earlier analysis of approximately 590 of the donors showed that most TCR beta V segments appeared in productive rearrangements either about 87% or about 30% of the time, which broadly matched IMGT annotations. A later analysis found that TCR association rates varied across HLA loci, with DRB1 alleles showing the most associated TCRs and HLA-C alleles the fewest. V-gene and J-gene trimming of TCR beta chains was associated with a missense DCLRE1C variant in a later genetic analysis, and the association was replicated in an independent cohort. In a later analysis, HLA-associated TCR beta chains showed more clonal expansion and lower generation probabilities than non-associated chains that were equally common. Because counts were too low, 15 to 20 rarely observed V segments, including chromosome 9 orphons, were excluded from the earlier analysis of several hundred of the donors. Correlated functional status among segregating V segments might reflect linkage disequilibrium, but an unknown experimental factor could not be ruled out. The authors suggested that the approach could potentially be generalized to other disease states and immunological phenotypes. A later analysis associated 15,000 or so TCR beta sequences with specific HLA alleles at a false discovery rate of 0.05. Most TCR sequences were seen in very few donors, while some public TCRs were found in many individuals. Assigning TCR associations to individual alleles was difficult when HLA alleles, especially DR and DQ, strongly co-occurred. Cytomegalovirus status was reported to be diagnosed by the classifier with high specificity and sensitivity in both the original and validation cohorts. The presence/absence analyses assumed that sequencing depth was roughly uniform across donors, and that assumption may not be true. The sequencing pipeline was judged likely to have produced a cluster of highly shared sequence variants as a technical artifact. In vitro tests confirmed that a few of the cytomegalovirus-associated TCR beta chains recognize cytomegalovirus antigens. Because some donors lacked HLA typing at each locus, the association tests relied only on the typed subset. Most CMV-associated TCR beta chains appeared to be HLA-restricted in a later analysis, and the HLA associations seemed to be driven largely by CMV exposure. In a later genetic analysis, fewer N-insertions in productive TCRs were reported among donors in an Asian-associated ancestry cluster than the approximately 630-donor mean.

Library generation was performed with the immunoSEQ multiplex PCR assay. For the multiplex PCR, a mixture combining 60 forward primers for TCR Vbeta segments and 13 reverse primers for TCR Jbeta segments was used. The CDR3 region of rearranged TCR beta genes was amplified from genomic DNA by a multiplex PCR assay. On the Illumina HiSeq System, the amplified TCR beta libraries were sequenced as 87-base-pair reads. Processing in the source paper ran as follows. A later analysis counted about 80 million unique TCR beta chains across the 640 or so repertoires, and around 12 million of these chains were shared by at least two donors. Raw reads were error-corrected and collapsed into unique sequences by a nearest-neighbor algorithm in which closely related sequences were merged to remove PCR and sequencing errors. V, D and J gene segments were assigned by aligning CDR3 sequences to IMGT reference sequences. Each retained sequence needed at least a six-nucleotide match to both a V gene segment and a J gene segment. A rearrangement counted as productive if the CDR3 had no stop codons and remained in frame with V and J, and every other rearrangement counted as non-productive. CDR3 was defined by IMGT convention, running from the second conserved V-encoded cysteine to the conserved J-encoded phenylalanine. Sequences without an unambiguous match to a single V gene segment were excluded from the earlier analysis of several hundred of the donors. An earlier analysis of almost 600 of the donors classified V segments as functional when productive rearrangements were above 56.7% and as segregating when the standard deviation between donors was above 5%. A statistical classification framework was built for diagnosing cytomegalovirus status from the catalog of TCR beta chain sequences. In a later analysis, V and J genes were assigned by comparing TCR nucleotide sequences against IMGT/GENE-DB human TR gene sequences. The TCRdist pipeline was used in a later analysis to assign CDR3 sequences and most-parsimonious VDJ recombination scenarios. A later analysis defined each TCR beta chain by its CDR3 amino acid sequence plus V-gene family, and excluded reads lacking a unique V-gene family. To address suspected cross-contamination and a sequencing artifact, a later analysis removed a few hundred highly shared, low-generation-probability nucleotide sequences. In a later analysis, a clonal expansion index for each public chain was calculated from normalized within-repertoire ranks of inferred template counts. In a later analysis, generation probabilities were computed with a VDJ recombination model fitted to out-of-frame rearrangements, and the resulting probabilities were checked against IGoR. In a later analysis, TCR-TCR, TCR-HLA and TCR-CMV co-occurrence was scored with hypergeometric tests, and a repertoire-size bias correction was applied to TCR pairs. In a later analysis, false discovery rates were estimated by permuting HLA or CMV assignments 20 times. A later analysis grouped co-occurring TCRs with DBSCAN, adding TCRdist sequence similarity when clustering within HLA-allele-positive subsets. For co-occurrence clustering, repertoires with fewer than 30,000 or more than 120,000 public chains were excluded, along with a handful of repertoires with anomalous nucleotide sharing. The immuneACCESS repertoire file appears here via TCRdb, limited to in-frame rearrangements. These files lack a portion of the clones; in checked studies, under half of the deficit traces to unresolved V genes, and the cause of the others is not known. V and J calls and clone size follow that table, whereas D and trimming were derived from the DNA. This sample has 100,000 to 150,000 clones in its table, and around 77% of those were observed once. The ten largest account for around 13% of the sample.

This sequence was found in a woman between 40 and 50 years old in good health and CMV-seropositive. Sample: PBMCs.

The CDR3 protein: CASSPLDSPNTEAFF. The DNA sequence reads TGCGCCAGCAGCCCCCTGGACAGCCCGAACACTGAAGCTTTCTTT. In this chain, TRBV5-1 is recombined with TRBJ1-1, with TRBD1 tentatively as D gene (6 bases match). CDR1 SGHRS and CDR2 YFSETQ are derived from the germline V gene. Taken from cysteine to phenylalanine, the CDR3 has 15 residues. Left in the record is the CDR3 DNA by itself, 45 bases read in frame from the first base. V is clipped by 4 bases and J by 1 base, and the sequence between their germline boundaries is 14 bases long.